A single sample gave rise to the 7 T cell receptor beta chains below, sequenced in a study of CD8+ T cells in alopecia areata. It was cDNA, reverse transcribed from extracted RNA, that served as the sequencing template. The method was immunoSEQ multiplex PCR; TCRdb's version includes in-frame clones alone and lacks a portion of them. The table shows about 76,000 clones, with around 65% occurring only once. Treatment given: oral pan-JAK inhibitor, 5-10 mg twice daily. Sample: CD8+ T cells sorted from blood, taken at week 24, from a patient treated with tofacitinib. These receptors were obtained from a human donor with alopecia areata.

This rearrangement joins TRBV5-4 to TRBJ2-3; D gene ambiguous. Germline V gives CDR1 SGHNT, CDR2 YYREEE (reference sequence). Trimming shortened V by 7 bases and J by 4 bases, and 13 bases separated the two germline ends. CDR3 length: 13 amino acids. The CDR3 coding sequence is TGTGCCAGCCGAACAATGCTGGCAGATACGCAGTATTTT. It encodes CASRTMLADTQYF.

This clone was detected a few times. The chain links TRBV4-1 to TRBJ1-5, with a tentative D call TRBD1 (5 bases). The CDR3 consists of 15 residues. With 0 bases removed from V and 4 bases from J, the gap between germline ends came to 10 bases. The germline V gene has CDR1 MGHRA and CDR2 YSYEKL. The CDR3 here is CASSQDQGLNQPQHF. CDR3 sequence (DNA): TGCGCCAGCAGCCAAGACCAGGGCCTAAATCAGCCCCAGCATTTT.

The chain is built from TRBV9 and TRBJ2-7; TRBD1 aligns across 11 bases. The CDR3 runs to 14 residues. Germline values: CDR1 SGDLS, CDR2 YYNGEE. The V segment lost 5 bases and the J segment 6 bases; nucleotides outside the gene matches: 7. The CDR3 reads CASSTGTGGLEQYF. The CDR3 DNA sequence: TGTGCCAGCAGTACCGGGACAGGGGGTCTCGAGCAGTACTTC.

The V gene is TRBV2, the J gene TRBJ1-3; TRBD1 aligns across 8 bases. Trimming took 0 bases from V and 0 from J; bases not matched to a gene: 7. The CDR3 extends over 18 amino acids. The germline CDR1 and CDR2 sequences are SNHLY and FYNNEI. DNA of the CDR3: TGTGCCAGCAGTGAAGCGGGGACAGGTACCGCCTCTGGAAACACCATATATTTT. It specifies CASSEAGTGTASGNTIYF.

This clone was counted a few times. The chain combines TRBV6-1 with TRBJ2-7; no reliable D call. The CDR3 spans 10 residues. V lost 8 bases and J lost 2, with 4 bases in between. CDR1 is MNHNS and CDR2 is SASEGT in the germline V gene. The CDR3 loop is CASLAYEQYF. In nucleotides, the CDR3 is TGTGCCAGCCTTGCCTACGAGCAGTACTTC.

V is TRBV27 and J is TRBJ1-5; no clear D. This CDR3 comprises 15 residues. Trimming cost V 3 bases and J 2 bases, with 11 bases left between them. Germline V gene lookup returns CDR1 MNHEY and CDR2 SMNVEV (reference sequence). As DNA, the CDR3 is TGTGCCAGCAGTTTCGAATACATGGGCAATCAGCCCCAGCATTTT. It is translated as CASSFEYMGNQPQHF.

The chain joins TRBV4-1 to TRBJ2-5, with 8 bases identical to TRBD2. J gave up 4 bases and V 4 bases, and 8 bases lay outside the gene matches. CDR1 and CDR2 from the germline V gene are MGHRA and YSYEKL. The CDR3 consists of 15 residues. CDR3 DNA sequence: TGCGCCAGCAGCCCTCCTAGCGGGTCGGCAGAGACCCAGTACTTC. Translating it yields CASSPPSGSAETQYF.